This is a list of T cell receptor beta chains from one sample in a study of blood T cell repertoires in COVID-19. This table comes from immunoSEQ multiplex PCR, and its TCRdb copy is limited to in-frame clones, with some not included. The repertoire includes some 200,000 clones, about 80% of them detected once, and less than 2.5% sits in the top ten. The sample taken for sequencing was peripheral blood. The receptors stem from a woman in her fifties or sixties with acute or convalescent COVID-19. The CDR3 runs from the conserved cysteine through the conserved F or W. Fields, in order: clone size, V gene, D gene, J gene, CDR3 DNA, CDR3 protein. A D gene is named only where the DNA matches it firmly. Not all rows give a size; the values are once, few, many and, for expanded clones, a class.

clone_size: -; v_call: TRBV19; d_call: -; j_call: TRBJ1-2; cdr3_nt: TGTGCCAGCCAAATGTCGGTGAACTATGGCTACACCTTC; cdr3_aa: CASQMSVNYGYTF
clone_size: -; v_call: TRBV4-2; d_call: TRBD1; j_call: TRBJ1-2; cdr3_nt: TGTGCCAGCAGCCAGGTCCAGGGGGGATCTGGCTACACCTTC; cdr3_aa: CASSQVQGGSGYTF
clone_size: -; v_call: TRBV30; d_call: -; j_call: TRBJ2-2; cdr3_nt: TGTGCCTGGAGCCTACCCACCCCGACAACCGGGGAGCTGTTTTTT; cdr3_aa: CAWSLPTPTTGELFF
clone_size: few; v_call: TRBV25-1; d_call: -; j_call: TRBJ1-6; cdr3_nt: TGTGCCAGCTCCCCGAGGGTTCTGAATTCACCCCTCCACTTT; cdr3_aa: CASSPRVLNSPLHF
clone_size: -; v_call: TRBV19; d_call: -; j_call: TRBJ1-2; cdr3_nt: TGTGCCAGTACGAGGGAACATAACTATGGCTACACCTTC; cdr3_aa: CASTREHNYGYTF
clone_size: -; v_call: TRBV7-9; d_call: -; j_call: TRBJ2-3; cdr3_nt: TGTGCCAGCAGCTCCTGGGACAAATCAGATACGCAGTATTTT; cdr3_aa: CASSSWDKSDTQYF
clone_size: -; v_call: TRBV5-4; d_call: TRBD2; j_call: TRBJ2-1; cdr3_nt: TGTGCCAGCAGCCCTAGGGTCGCTAGCGGGGGGCTGGAGGAGCAGTTCTTC; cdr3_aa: CASSPRVASGGLEEQFF
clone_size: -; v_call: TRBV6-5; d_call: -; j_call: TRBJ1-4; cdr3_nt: TGTGCCAGCAGTACAGGCGTACTTAATGAAAAACTGTTTTTT; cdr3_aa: CASSTGVLNEKLFF
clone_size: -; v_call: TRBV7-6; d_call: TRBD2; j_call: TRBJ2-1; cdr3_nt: TGTGCCAGCAGCTTACACCCCGGACTAGCGGGGGCCACTTTATACAATGAGCAGTTCTTC; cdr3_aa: CASSLHPGLAGATLYNEQFF
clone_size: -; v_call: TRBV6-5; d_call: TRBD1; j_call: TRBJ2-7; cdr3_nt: TGTGCCAGCAGGGGATTCGACAGGGCCGGTTACGAGCAGTACTTC; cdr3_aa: CASRGFDRAGYEQYF
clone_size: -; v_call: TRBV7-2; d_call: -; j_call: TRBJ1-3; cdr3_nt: TGTGCCAGCCGAGGCGGGGGGAACACCATATATTTT; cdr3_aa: CASRGGGNTIYF
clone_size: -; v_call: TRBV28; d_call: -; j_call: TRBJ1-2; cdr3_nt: TGTGCCAGCAGGGGGTACCAGGGAGGTTATGGCTACACCTTC; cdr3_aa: CASRGYQGGYGYTF
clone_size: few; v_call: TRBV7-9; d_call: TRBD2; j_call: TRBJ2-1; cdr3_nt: TGTGCCAGCAGACATACAGGATCCGCAGGACTAGCGGGGGGAAATGAGCAGTTCTTC; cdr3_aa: CASRHTGSAGLAGGNEQFF
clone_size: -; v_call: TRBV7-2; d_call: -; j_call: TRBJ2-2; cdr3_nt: TGTGCCAGCAGCTACACTAGCTTCCCGAACACCGGGGAGCTGTTTTTT; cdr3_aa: CASSYTSFPNTGELFF
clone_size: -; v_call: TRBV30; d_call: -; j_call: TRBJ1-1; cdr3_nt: TGTGCCTGGAGCGGAGACAACACTGAAGCTTTCTTT; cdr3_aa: CAWSGDNTEAFF
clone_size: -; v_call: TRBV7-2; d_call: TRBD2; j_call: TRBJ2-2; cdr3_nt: TGTGCCAGCAGCTCCCTAGTAGGGGAGGGCACCGGGGAGCTGTTTTTT; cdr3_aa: CASSSLVGEGTGELFF
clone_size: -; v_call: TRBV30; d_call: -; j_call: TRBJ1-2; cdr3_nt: TGTGCCTGGAGTCAGGGGAAAAACTATGGCTACACCTTC; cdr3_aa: CAWSQGKNYGYTF
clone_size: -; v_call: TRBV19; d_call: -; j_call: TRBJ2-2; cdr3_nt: TGTGCCAGTAGTATAGTGGGGGGATCCAACACCGGGGAGCTGTTTTTT; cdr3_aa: CASSIVGGSNTGELFF
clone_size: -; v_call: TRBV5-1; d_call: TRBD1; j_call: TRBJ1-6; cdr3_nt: TGCGCCAGCAGCTCCCGGGACAGGGGGGCTGATAATTCACCCCTCCACTTT; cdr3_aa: CASSSRDRGADNSPLHF
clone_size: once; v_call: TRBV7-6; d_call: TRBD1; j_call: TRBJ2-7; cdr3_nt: TGTGCCAGCAGGTCCGGACCGGGACAGTCTTACGAGCAGTACTTC; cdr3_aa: CASRSGPGQSYEQYF
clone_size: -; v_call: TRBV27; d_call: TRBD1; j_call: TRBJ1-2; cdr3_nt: TGTGCCAGCAGTCTGTCCGGCTGGACAGGGTCCTATGGCTACACCTTC; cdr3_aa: CASSLSGWTGSYGYTF
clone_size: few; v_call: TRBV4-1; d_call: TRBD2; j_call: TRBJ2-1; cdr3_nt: TGCGCCAGCAGGCTAGCGGGGGGCCTTGAGCAGTTCTTC; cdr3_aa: CASRLAGGLEQFF
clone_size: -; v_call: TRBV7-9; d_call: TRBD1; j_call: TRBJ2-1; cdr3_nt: TGTGCCAGCAGCTTAGAGGGGGCTGAGCAGTTCTTC; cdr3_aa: CASSLEGAEQFF
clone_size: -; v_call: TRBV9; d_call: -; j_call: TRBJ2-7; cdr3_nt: TGTGCCAGCAGCCTTGAAACGGGGGCCTACGAGCAGTACTTC; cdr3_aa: CASSLETGAYEQYF
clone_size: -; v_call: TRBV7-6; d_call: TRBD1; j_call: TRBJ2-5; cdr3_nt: TGTGCCAGCAGCGCTACCGGGACAGGGGGTTCGGAGACCCAGTACTTC; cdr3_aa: CASSATGTGGSETQYF
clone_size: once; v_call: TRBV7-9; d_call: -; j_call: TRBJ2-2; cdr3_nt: TGTGGGAAAGGTCAAGGGGACACCGGGGAGCTGTTTTTT; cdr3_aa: CGKGQGDTGELFF
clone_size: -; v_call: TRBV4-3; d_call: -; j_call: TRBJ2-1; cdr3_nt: TGCGCCAGCAGCCAAGATCATGCAGGGTTCGGTGAGCAGTTCTTC; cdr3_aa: CASSQDHAGFGEQFF
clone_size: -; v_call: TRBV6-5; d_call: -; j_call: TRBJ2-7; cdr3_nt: TGTGCCAGCGGAACACAGAGAAAAGAGCAGTACTTC; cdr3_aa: CASGTQRKEQYF
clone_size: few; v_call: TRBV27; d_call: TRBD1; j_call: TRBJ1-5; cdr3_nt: TGTGCCAGCAGTTCGGGACAGAGAAATCAGCCCCAGCATTTT; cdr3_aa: CASSSGQRNQPQHF
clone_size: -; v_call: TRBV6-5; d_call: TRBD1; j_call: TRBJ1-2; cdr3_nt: TGTGCCAGCACCATGACAGGGAACTATGGCTACACCTTC; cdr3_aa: CASTMTGNYGYTF
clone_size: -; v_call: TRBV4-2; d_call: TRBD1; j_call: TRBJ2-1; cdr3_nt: TGTGCCAGCAGCCCCACCCCCGGGACAGCAAACCAAGACAATGAGCAGTTCTTC; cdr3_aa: CASSPTPGTANQDNEQFF
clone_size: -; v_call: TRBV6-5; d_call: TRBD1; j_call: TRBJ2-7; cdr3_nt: TGTGCCAGCAGCGTCGGGACAGGGGGCTTCTACGAGCAGTACTTC; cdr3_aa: CASSVGTGGFYEQYF
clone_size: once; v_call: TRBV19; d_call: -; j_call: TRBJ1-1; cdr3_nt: TGTGCCAGTACCCCAGCGGCAGGAGACAAAGCTTTCTTT; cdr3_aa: CASTPAAGDKAFF
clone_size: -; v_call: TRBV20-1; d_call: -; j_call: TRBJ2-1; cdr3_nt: TGCAGTGCTAGTCGTGGGGCCCGGGGGAATGAGCAGTTCTTC; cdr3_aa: CSASRGARGNEQFF
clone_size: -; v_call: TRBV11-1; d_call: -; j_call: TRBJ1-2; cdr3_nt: TGTGCCAGCAGCCGAACCGACGACAGGAACTATGGCTACACCTTC; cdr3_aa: CASSRTDDRNYGYTF
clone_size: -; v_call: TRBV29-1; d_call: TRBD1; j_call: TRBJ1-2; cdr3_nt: TGCAGCGTTGAACCCACAGGGGGCGTCGCTGGCTACACCTTC; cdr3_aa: CSVEPTGGVAGYTF
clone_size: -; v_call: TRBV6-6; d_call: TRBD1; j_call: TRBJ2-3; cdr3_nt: TGTGCCAGTGGGACAGGGGTACCAGATACGCAGTATTTT; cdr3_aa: CASGTGVPDTQYF
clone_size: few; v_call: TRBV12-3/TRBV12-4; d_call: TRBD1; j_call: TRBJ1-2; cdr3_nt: TGTGCCAGCAGTTTAAAGGGGGCGGATGGCTACACCTTC; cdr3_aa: CASSLKGADGYTF
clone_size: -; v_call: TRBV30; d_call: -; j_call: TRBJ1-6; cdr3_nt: TGTGCCTGGAGTGTATCAGGGTGGAATTCACCCCTCCACTTT; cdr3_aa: CAWSVSGWNSPLHF